This TCR beta chain was documented in a study of T cells after yellow fever vaccination. This clonotype was picked up many times. The target antigen is unknown. TCRdb processed the 5' RACE reads anew with MiXCR; each CDR3 protein has one entry. In the table there are over 250,000 distinct CDR3 sequences, around 5.2% of which are singletons. Findings of the study overall: Only a small proportion of the clonotypes turned up in both the CD4 and the CD8 compartments, likely arising from convergent recombination.

Trimming cost V 5 bases and J 7 bases, with 8 bases left between them. The CDR3 totals 11 residues. The germline gives CDR1 SGHTA, CDR2 FQGNSA. The clonotype was recovered from a man younger than 35 who received the YFV17D yellow fever vaccine. This specimen was CD4+ T cells sorted from PBMCs, taken on the day of the yellow fever booster vaccination. This chain connects TRBV7-2 to TRBJ2-5; no clear D. CDR3 DNA: TGTGCCAGCAGCATTACTGGGACCCAGTACTTC. Encoded protein: CASSITGTQYF.